The 19 T cell receptor beta chains presented below share a single source sample, sequenced in a study of metastatic and nonmetastatic thyroid tumors. Treatment of any kind had been given to no patient before thyroid surgery. TCRdb redid the clone calls on the PCR reads using MiXCR. This table holds tens of thousands of clones, less than 5% found once. Sequencing was performed on blood. The receptors were sampled from a female donor with papillary thyroid cancer or a benign thyroid nodule (not recorded which). Some clones in this sample may be carry-over from other donors' samples.

This clone occurred a few times. V gene TRBV19 combines with J gene TRBJ1-1, with TRBD1 as a possible D gene (6 bases). Germline V CDR1 and CDR2: LNHDA, SQIVND (reference sequence). The CDR3 is 15 residues long. Trimming cost V 2 bases and J 4 bases, with 14 bases left between them. CDR3: CASSIFGGGATEAFF. The CDR3, as DNA: TGTGCCAGTAGTATATTCGGAGGGGGGGCCACTGAAGCTTTCTTT.

As for this clone: A much bigger clone sits one base away, suggesting this may be a read error. V is TRBV11-3 and J is TRBJ1-5; D possibly corresponds to TRBD1 (5 bases). The CDR3 spans 14 residues. Germline values: CDR1 SGHNT, CDR2 YENEEA. The CDR3, as DNA: TGTGCCAGCAGCTCTCAGTCGTTGGGGCAGCACCAGCATTTT. Amino acids: CASSSQSLGQHQHF.

This clone was observed many times. The V call is TRBV7-2, the J call TRBJ2-2; TRBD2 matches 10 bases. Germline trimming cut 2 bases from V and 1 base from J; bases unmatched to any gene: 1. Germline loops: CDR1 SGHTA, CDR2 FQGNSA. CDR3 length: 16 residues. The CDR3 protein is CASSLSGRGNTGELFF. The CDR3 DNA reads as TGTGCCAGCAGCTTAAGCGGGAGGGGGAACACCGGGGAGCTGTTTTTT.

The table lists this clone with many counts. The chain employs TRBV19 and TRBJ2-1, with D perhaps matching TRBD2 (6 bases). Germline loops: CDR1 LNHDA, CDR2 SQIVND (reference sequence). Trimming cost V 3 bases and J 4 bases, with 16 bases left between them. The CDR3 runs 16 residues. The CDR3 DNA follows: TGTGCCAGTAGTATGGGGTTAGGACTAATATACAATGAGCAGTTCTTC. Its translation: CASSMGLGLIYNEQFF.

Many counts were recorded for this clone. The chain uses TRBV3-1 and TRBJ1-4; D possibly corresponds to TRBD1 (5 bases). CDR1 is LGHDT, CDR2 YNNKEL, per germline (reference sequence). The CDR3 extends over 13 amino acids. Trimming stripped 2 bases from V and 6 bases from J, with 7 bases between. The CDR3 region has the DNA TGTGCCAGCAGCCAATACAGGCATGAAAAACTGTTTTTT. Protein: CASSQYRHEKLFF.

This clone was observed at least ten times. The CDR3 here is CATSRGAINYNEQFF. As DNA, the CDR3 is TGTGCCACCAGCAGAGGCGCCATTAACTACAATGAGCAGTTCTTC. The chain joins TRBV15 to TRBJ2-1; D call uncertain. This CDR3 comprises 15 residues. Deletions cut 1 base from V and 3 bases from J, with 10 bases between. The germline gives CDR1 LNHNV, CDR2 YYDKDF (reference sequence).

V is TRBV7-2 and J is TRBJ1-2, with 10 positions matching TRBD1. The CDR3 is 14 amino acids. Germline loops: CDR1 SGHTA, CDR2 FQGNSA. Unmatched junction bases numbered 3, after V lost 1 base and J lost 7 bases. The CDR3 DNA sequence: TGTGCCAGCAGCTTAGAAGGGACAGGGGTTGGCTACACCTTC. This translates into CASSLEGTGVGYTF.

This clone appeared many times. One base away lies a much larger clone, so this may be a sequencing read error. The rearrangement uses TRBV15 and TRBJ2-3; a weak D match, TRBD2 (6 bases). The CDR3 consists of 13 residues. Germline loops: CDR1 LNHNV, CDR2 YYDKDF (reference sequence). CDR3: CATSSGVTDAQYF. DNA of the CDR3: TGTGCCACCAGCTCGGGGGTAACAGATGCGCAGTATTTT. The full variable domain, completed using reference TRBV15 and TRBJ2-3, is DAMVIQNPRYQVTQFGKPVTLSCSQTLNHNVMYWYQQKSSQAPKLLFHYYDKDFNNEADTPDNFQSRRPNTSFCFLDIRSPGLGDTAMYLCATSSGVTDAQYFGPGTRLTVL.

At least ten counts were recorded for this clone. V and J are TRBV28 and TRBJ2-5; a weak D match, TRBD2 (7 bases). Trimming pared 3 bases from V and 4 bases from J, leaving 12 bases between. The CDR3 consists of 14 residues. Germline V CDR1 and CDR2: MDHEN, SYDVKM. The CDR3 nucleotides are TGTGCCAGCAGTTTGGGGGGGGCCTTAGAGACCCAGTACTTC. This translates into CASSLGGALETQYF.

The genes are TRBV19 and TRBJ1-2; 8 bases align to TRBD1. Per the germline V gene, CDR1 is LNHDA and CDR2 is SQIVND (reference sequence). The length of the CDR3 is 17 residues. V trimming: 10 bases; J trimming: 4 bases; junction bases outside the gene matches: 20. This CDR3 is CATNSFSGGAFPYGYTF. The CDR3 nucleotides are TGTGCCACGAACTCCTTTTCAGGGGGCGCGTTCCCCTATGGCTACACCTTC.

Comments on this clone: This may be a read error, as it is one base from a much larger clone. The chain couples TRBV19 to TRBJ1-5, with TRBD1 identical over 7 bases. Germline V gene data show CDR1 as LNHDA and CDR2 as SQIVND (reference sequence). The CDR3 covers 14 residues. CDR3 region: CASSNGGGNQPQHF. The CDR3 coding sequence is TGTGCCAGTAGCAATGGAGGGGGCAATCAACCCCAGCATTTT. Supplemented by reference TRBV19 and TRBJ1-5, the full variable domain reads DGGITQSPKYLFRKEGQNVTLSCEQNLNHDAMYWYRQDPGQGLRLIYYSQIVNDFQKGDIAEGYSVSREKKESFPLTVTSAQKNPTAFYLCASSNGGGNQPQHFGDGTRLSIL.

CDR3 loop: CASTFYFRGGCTEAFF. The CDR3 DNA reads as TGTGCCAGCACCTTCTATTTCCGGGGCGGGTGCACTGAAGCTTTCTTT. The rearrangement links TRBV28 to TRBJ1-1, with D possibly matching TRBD1 (5 bases). Germline V gene sequence: CDR1 MDHEN, CDR2 SYDVKM. The CDR3 sequence is 16 residues long. The V and J ends lost 7 bases and 4 bases respectively, with 22 bases between them.

This clone was detected only a few times. V and J are TRBV20-1 and TRBJ1-1; D perhaps matches TRBD1 (5 bases). This CDR3 spans 15 amino acids. The germline V and J ends were trimmed by 0 bases and 4 bases, with 15 bases remaining between them. Germline V gene lookup returns CDR1 DFQATT and CDR2 SNEGSKA (reference sequence). The CDR3 here is CSAREDNRGGTEAFF. The CDR3 DNA sequence: TGCAGTGCTAGAGAAGATAATAGGGGCGGCACTGAAGCTTTCTTT.

This clone was recorded many times. The genes are TRBV5-1 and TRBJ2-5; unclear D gene. The CDR3 is 15 amino acids. The germline V gene encodes CDR1 SGHRS and CDR2 YFSETQ. Trimming pared 0 bases from V and 5 bases from J, leaving 14 bases between. The CDR3 reads CASSLDPRIVETQYF. The CDR3 DNA reads as TGCGCCAGCAGCTTGGACCCGCGTATCGTGGAGACCCAGTACTTC.

This clone was recorded many times. The V gene is TRBV5-1, the J gene TRBJ2-5; the match to TRBD2 covers 9 bases. CDR3 length: 15 residues. J lost 1 base, V lost 5 bases, and 6 bases had no gene match. The germline V gene encodes CDR1 SGHRS and CDR2 YFSETQ. CDR3 amino acids: CASSISGRLQETQYF. The CDR3 nucleotides are TGCGCCAGCAGTATAAGCGGGAGGCTCCAAGAGACCCAGTACTTC. The whole variable domain, remainder taken from reference TRBV5-1 and TRBJ2-5, is KAGVTQTPRYLIKTRGQQVTLSCSPISGHRSVSWYQQTPGQGLQFLFEYFSETQRNKGNFPGRFSGRQFSNSRSEMNVSTLELGDSALYLCASSISGRLQETQYFGPGTRLLVL.

This rearrangement joins TRBV28 to TRBJ2-6; a possible D gene is TRBD2 (6 bases). The V end was cut by 9 bases, the J end by 1 base, with 10 bases between. The CDR3 runs to 14 residues. Germline lookup yields CDR1 MDHEN and CDR2 SYDVKM. CDR3 sequence reads: CARTGGSGANVLTF. The CDR3 DNA reads as TGTGCCAGAACCGGGGGATCTGGGGCCAACGTCCTGACTTTC.

This clone was detected many times. V is TRBV7-2 and J is TRBJ2-2; D unclear. CDR3 length equals 14 residues. Germline assignment: CDR1 SGHTA and CDR2 FQGNSA. The V end was cut by 5 bases, the J end by 3 bases, with 10 bases between. The CDR3 DNA follows: TGTGCCAGCAGCCCTATGATGGACACCGGGGAGCTGTTTTTT. As protein: CASSPMMDTGELFF.

This clone occurred a few times. With a much larger clone just one base away, this may be a read error. V is TRBV19 and J is TRBJ2-1, with TRBD2 matching over 8 bases. Germline values: CDR1 LNHDA, CDR2 SQIVND (reference sequence). CDR3 length: 13 residues. The V gene end was trimmed by 5 bases and the J gene end by 5 bases; junction bases not matched to a gene: 2. CDR3 bases: TGTGCCAGTAGTTTCGGGAGGGACAATGAGCAGTTCTTC. This translates into CASSFGRDNEQFF.

The sample holds many counts of this clone. The chain combines TRBV12-3 or TRBV12-4 with TRBJ2-6, with D possibly matching TRBD1 (6 bases). V gave up 7 bases and J gave up 3 bases, with 13 bases separating them. The CDR3 extends over 15 amino acids. CDR3 in DNA: TGTGCCAGCACCCATACAGGGAGTGGGGCCAACGTCCTGACTTTC. This translates into CASTHTGSGANVLTF.